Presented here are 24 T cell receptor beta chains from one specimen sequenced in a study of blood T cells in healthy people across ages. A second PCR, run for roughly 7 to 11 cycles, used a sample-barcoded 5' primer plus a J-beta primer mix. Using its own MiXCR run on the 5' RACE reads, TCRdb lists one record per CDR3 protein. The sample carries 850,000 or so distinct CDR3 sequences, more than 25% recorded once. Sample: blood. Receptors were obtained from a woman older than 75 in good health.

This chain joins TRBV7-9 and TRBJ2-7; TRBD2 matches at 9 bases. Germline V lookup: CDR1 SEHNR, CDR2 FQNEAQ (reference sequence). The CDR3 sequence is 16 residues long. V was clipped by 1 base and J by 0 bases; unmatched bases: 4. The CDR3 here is CASSLGPAGGSYEQYF. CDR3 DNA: TGTGCCAGCAGCTTAGGTCCAGCGGGAGGCTCCTACGAGCAGTACTTC.

The chain's CDR3 is CASSLGVRSPLHF. DNA of the CDR3: TGTGCCAGCAGCTTAGGGGTTCGGTCACCCCTCCACTTT. The rearrangement joins TRBV7-2 to TRBJ1-6; D not resolved. CDR1 is SGHTA and CDR2 is FQGNSA in the germline V gene. V was clipped by 1 base and J by 10 bases, with 8 bases between them. The CDR3 extends over 13 amino acids.

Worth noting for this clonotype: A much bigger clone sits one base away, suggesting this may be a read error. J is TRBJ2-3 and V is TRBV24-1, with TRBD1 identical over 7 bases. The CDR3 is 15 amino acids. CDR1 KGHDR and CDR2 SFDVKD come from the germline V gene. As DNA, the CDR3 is TGTGCCACCAGTGATTTCACAGGGGAGACAGATACGCAGTGTTTT. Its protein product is CATSDFTGETDTQCF.

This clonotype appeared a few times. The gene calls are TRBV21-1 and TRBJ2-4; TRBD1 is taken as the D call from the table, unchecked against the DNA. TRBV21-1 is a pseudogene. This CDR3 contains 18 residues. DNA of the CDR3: TGTGCCAGCGGCGGGTGGCGCCAAGGCCCTTTAGCCAAAAACATTCAGTACTTC. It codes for CASGGWRQGPLAKNIQYF.

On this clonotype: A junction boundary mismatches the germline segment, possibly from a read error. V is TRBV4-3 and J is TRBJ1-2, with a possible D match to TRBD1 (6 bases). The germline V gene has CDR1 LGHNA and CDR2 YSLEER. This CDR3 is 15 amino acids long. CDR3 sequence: CASNQGLDSSYGYTF. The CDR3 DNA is TGCGCCAGCAACCAAGGTCTGGACAGTAGCTATGGCTACACCTTC.

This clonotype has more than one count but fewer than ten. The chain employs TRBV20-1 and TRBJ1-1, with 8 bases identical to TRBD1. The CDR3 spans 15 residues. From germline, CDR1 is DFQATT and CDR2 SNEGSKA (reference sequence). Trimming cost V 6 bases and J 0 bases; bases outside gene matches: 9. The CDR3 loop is CSAPDRGFMNTEAFF. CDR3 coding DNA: TGCAGTGCCCCAGACAGGGGTTTCATGAACACTGAAGCTTTCTTT.

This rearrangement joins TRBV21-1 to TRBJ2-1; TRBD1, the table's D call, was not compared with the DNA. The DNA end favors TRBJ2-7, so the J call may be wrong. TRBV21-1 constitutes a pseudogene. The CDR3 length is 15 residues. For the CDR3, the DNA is TGTGCCAGCAACCAGGGGATGAAAAGATACAATGAGCAGTACTTC. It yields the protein CASNQGMKRYNEQYF.

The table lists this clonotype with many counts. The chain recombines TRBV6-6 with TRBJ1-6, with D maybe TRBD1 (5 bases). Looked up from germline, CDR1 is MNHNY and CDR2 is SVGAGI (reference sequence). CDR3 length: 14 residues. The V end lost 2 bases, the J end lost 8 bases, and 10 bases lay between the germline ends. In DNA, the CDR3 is TGTGCCAGCAGTTACGGGACGGTCCATTCACCCCTCCACTTT. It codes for CASSYGTVHSPLHF.

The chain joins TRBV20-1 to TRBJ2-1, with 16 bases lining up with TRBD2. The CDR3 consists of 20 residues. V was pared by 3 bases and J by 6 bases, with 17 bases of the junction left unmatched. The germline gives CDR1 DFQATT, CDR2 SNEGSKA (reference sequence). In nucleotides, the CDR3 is TGCAGTGCTAGTTGGATGGCCGGGACTAGCGGGAGGGAGTCCCGCAATGAGCAGTTCTTC. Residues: CSASWMAGTSGRESRNEQFF.

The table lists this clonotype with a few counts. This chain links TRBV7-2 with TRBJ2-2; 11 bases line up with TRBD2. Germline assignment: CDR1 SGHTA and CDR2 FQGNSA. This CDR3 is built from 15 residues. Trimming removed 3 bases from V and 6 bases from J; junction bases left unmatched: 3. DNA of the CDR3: TGTGCCAGCAGCTTTTTAGCGGGGGGGCCCGGGGAGCTGTTTTTT. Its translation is CASSFLAGGPGELFF.

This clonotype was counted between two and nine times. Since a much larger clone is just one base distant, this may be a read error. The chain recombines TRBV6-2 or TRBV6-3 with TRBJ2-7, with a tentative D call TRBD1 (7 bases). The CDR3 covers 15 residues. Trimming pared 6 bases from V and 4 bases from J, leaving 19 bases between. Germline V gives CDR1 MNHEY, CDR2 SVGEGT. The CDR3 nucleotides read TGTGCCAGCAGCCCCCCAGGGGGGCGAGGATACGAGCAGTACTTC. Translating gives CASSPPGGRGYEQYF.

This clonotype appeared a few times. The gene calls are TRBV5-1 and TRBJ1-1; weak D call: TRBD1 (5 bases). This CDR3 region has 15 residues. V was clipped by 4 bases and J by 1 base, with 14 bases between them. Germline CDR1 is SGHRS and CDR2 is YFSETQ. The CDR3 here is CASSTFAQGNTEAFF. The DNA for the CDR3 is TGCGCCAGCAGCACCTTTGCTCAGGGGAACACTGAAGCTTTCTTT.

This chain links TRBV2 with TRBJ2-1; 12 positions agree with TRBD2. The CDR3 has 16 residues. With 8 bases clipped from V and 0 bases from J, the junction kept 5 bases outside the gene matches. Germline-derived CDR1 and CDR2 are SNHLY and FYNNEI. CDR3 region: CASGLAGGTSYNEQFF. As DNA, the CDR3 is TGTGCCAGCGGGCTAGCGGGGGGGACCTCCTACAATGAGCAGTTCTTC.

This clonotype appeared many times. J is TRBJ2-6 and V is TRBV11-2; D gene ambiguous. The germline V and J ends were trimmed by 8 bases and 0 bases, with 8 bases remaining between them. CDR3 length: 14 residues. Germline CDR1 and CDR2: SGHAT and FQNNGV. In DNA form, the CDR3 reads TGTGCCAGCGGAAGGGCCTCTGGGGCCAACGTCCTGACTTTC. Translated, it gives CASGRASGANVLTF.

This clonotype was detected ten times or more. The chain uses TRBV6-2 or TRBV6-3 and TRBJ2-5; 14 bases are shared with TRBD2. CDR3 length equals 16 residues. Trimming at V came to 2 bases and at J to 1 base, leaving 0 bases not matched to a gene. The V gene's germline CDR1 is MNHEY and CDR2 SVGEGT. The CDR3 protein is CASSYGTSGGQETQYF. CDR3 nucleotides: TGTGCCAGCAGTTACGGGACTAGCGGGGGCCAAGAGACCCAGTACTTC.

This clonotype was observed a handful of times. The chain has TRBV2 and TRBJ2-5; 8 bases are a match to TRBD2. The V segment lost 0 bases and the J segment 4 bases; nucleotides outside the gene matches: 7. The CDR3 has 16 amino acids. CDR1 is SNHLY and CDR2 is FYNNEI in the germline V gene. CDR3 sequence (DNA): TGTGCCAGCAGTGAAGCGCTCGCGGGACTAGGAGAGACCCAGTACTTC. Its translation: CASSEALAGLGETQYF.

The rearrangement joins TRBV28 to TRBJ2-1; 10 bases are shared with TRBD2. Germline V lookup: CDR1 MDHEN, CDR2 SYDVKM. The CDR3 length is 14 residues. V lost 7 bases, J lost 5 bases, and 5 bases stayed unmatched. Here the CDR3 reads CASTWTSGNNEQFF. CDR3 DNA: TGTGCCAGCACTTGGACTAGCGGAAACAATGAGCAGTTCTTC.

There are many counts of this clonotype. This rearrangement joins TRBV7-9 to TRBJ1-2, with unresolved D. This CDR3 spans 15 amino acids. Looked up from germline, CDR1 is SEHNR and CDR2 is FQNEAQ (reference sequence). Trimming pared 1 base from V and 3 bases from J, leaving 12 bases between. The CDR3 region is CASSLGTASYYGYTF. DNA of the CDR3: TGTGCCAGCAGCTTAGGAACAGCTTCTTACTATGGCTACACCTTC.

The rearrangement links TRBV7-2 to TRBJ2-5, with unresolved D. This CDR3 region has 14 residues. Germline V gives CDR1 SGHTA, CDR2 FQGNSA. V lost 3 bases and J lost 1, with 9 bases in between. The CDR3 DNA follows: TGTGCCAGCAGCTTTAGGCGGCTCCAAGAGACCCAGTACTTC. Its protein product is CASSFRRLQETQYF.

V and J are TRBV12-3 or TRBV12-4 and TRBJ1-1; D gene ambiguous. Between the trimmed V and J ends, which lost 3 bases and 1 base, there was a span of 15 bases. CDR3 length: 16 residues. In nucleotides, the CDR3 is TGTGCCAGCAGTTTCGATTACGGCTTCTCGAACACTGAAGCTTTCTTT. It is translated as CASSFDYGFSNTEAFF.

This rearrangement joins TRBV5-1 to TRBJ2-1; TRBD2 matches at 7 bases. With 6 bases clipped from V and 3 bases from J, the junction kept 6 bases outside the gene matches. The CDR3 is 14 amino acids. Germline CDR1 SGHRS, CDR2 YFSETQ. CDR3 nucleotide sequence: TGCGCCAGCACGCAAGCGGGGCTCTACAATGAGCAGTTCTTC. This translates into CASTQAGLYNEQFF.

The CDR3 DNA reads TGTGCCAGTAGTATTGGGGCTACTTTAAACTCCTACAATGAGCAGTTCTTC. Its translation: CASSIGATLNSYNEQFF. This chain connects TRBV19 to TRBJ2-1, with a weak D call TRBD1 (5 bases). Trimming cost V 3 bases and J 0 bases, with 15 bases left between them. Germline loops: CDR1 LNHDA, CDR2 SQIVND (reference sequence). The CDR3 extends over 17 amino acids.

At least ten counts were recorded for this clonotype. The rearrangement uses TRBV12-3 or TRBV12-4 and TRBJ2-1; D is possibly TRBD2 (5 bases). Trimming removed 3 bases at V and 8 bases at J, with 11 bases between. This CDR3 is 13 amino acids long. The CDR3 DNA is TGTGCCAGCAGTTTGCGGGTGTACGATGAGCAGTTCTTC. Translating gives CASSLRVYDEQFF.

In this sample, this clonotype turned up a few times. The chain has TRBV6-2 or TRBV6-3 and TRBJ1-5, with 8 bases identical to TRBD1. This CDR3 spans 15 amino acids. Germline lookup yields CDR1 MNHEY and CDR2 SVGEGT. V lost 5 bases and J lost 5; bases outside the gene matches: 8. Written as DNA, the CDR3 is TGTGCCAGCAGTGGGCCCGGACAGGGCTATCAGCCCCAGCATTTT. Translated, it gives CASSGPGQGYQPQHF.